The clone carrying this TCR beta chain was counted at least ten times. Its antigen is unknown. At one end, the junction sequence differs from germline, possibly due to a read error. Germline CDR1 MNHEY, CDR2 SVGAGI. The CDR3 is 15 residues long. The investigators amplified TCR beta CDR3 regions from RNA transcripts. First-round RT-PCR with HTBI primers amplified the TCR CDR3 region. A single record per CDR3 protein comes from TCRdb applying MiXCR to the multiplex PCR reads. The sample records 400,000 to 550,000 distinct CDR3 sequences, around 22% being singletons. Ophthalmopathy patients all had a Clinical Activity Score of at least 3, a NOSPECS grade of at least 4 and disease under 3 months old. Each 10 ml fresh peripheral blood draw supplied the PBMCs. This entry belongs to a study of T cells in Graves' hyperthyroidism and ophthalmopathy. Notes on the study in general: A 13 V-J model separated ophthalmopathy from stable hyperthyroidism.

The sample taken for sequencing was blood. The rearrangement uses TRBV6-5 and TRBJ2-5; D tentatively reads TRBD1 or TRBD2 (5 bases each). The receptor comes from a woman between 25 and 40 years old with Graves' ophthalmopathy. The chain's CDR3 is CASSDSWDPGETQYF. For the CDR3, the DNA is TGTGCCAGCAGTGACTCTTGGGACCCTGGAGAGACCCAGTACTTC.